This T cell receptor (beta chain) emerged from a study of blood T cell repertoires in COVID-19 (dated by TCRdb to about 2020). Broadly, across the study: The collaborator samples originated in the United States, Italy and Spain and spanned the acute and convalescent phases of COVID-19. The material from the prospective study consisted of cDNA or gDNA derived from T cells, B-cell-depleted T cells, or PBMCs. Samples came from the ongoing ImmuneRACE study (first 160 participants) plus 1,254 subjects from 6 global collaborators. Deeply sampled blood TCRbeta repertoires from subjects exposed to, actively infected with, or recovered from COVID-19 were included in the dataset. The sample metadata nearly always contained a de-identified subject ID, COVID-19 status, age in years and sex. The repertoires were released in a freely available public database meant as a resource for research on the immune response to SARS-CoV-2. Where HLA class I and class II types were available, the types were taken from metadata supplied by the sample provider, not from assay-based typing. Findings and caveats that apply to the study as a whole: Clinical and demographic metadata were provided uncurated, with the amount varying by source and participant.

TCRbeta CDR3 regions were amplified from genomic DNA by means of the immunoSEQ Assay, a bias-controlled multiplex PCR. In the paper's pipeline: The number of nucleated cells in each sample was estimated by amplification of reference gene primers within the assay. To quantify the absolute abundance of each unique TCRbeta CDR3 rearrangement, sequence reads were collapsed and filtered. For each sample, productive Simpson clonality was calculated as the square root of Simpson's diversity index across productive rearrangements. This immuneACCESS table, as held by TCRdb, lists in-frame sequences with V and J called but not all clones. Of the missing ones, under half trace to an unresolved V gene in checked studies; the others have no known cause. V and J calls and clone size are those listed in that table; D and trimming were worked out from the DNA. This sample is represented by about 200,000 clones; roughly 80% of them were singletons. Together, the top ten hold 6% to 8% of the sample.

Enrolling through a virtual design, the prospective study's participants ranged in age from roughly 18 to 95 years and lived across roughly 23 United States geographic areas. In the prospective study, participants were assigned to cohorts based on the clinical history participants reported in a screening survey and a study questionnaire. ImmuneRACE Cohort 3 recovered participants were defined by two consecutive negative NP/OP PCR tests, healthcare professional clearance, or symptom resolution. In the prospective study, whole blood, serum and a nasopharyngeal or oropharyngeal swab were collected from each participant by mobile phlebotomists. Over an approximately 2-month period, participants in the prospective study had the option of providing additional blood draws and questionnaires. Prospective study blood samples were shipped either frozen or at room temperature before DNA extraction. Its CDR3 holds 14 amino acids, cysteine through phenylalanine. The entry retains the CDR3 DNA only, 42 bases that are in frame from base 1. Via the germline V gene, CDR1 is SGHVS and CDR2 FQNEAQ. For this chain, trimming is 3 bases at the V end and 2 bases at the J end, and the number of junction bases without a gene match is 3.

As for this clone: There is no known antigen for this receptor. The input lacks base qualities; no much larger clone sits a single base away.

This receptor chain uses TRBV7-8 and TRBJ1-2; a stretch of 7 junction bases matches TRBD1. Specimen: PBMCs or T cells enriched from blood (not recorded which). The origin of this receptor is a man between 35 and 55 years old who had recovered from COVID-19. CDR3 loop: CASSLGDRNYGYTF. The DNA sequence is TGTGCCAGCAGCTTGGGGGACAGAAACTATGGCTACACCTTC.